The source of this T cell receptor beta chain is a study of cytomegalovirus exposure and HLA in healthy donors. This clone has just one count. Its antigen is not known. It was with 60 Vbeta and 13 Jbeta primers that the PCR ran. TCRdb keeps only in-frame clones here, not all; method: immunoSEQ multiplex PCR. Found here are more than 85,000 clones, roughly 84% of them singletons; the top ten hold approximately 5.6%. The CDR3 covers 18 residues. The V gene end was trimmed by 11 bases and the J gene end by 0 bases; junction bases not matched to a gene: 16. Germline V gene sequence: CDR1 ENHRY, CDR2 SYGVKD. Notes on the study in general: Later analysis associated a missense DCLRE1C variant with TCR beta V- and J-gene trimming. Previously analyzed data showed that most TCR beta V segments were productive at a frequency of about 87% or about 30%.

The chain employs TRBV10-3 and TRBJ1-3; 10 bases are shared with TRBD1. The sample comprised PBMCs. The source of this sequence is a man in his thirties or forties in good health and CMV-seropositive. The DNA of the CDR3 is TGTGCCGCCAGTAGGGGACAGGGGCTAAATTACTCTGGAAACACCATATATTTT. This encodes CAASRGQGLNYSGNTIYF.